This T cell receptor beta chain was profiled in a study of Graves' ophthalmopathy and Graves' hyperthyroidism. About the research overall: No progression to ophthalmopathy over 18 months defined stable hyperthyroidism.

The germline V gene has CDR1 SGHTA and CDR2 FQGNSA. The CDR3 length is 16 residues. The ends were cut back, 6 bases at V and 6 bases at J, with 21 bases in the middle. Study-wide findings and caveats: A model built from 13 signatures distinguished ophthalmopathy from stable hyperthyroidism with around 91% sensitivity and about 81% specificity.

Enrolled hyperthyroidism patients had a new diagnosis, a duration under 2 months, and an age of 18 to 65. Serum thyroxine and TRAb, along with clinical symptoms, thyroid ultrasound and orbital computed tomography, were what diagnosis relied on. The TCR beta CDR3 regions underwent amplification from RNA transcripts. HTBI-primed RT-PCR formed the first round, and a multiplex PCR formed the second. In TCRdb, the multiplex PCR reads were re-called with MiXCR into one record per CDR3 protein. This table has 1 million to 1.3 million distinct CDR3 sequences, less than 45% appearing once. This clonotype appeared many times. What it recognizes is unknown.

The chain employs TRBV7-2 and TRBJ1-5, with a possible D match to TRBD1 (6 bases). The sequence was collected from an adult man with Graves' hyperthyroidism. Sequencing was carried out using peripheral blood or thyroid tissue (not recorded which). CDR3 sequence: CASRQFVHRVAQPQHF. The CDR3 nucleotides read TGTGCCAGCAGGCAATTCGTCCACAGGGTGGCTCAGCCCCAGCATTTT.